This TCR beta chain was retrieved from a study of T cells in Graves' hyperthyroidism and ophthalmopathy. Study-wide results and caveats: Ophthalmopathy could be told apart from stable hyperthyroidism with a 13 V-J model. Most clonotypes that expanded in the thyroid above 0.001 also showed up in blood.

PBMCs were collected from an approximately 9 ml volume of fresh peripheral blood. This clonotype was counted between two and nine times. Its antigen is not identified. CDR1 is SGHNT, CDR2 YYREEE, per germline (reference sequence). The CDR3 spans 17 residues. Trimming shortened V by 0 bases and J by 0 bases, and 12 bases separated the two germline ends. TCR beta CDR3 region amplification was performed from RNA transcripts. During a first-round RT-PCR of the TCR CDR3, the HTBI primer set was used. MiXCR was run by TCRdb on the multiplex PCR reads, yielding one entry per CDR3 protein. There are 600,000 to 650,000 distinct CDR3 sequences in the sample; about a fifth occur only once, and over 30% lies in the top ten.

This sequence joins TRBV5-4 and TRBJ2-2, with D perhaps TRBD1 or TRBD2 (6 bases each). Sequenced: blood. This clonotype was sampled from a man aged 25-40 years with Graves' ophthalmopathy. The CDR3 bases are TGTGCCAGCAGCTTGGATGGACAGCGGGCGAACACCGGGGAGCTGTTTTTT. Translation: CASSLDGQRANTGELFF.